Included here is one TCR beta chain sequence, with context. The data are from a study of radiotherapy plus CTLA-4 blockade in lung cancer. Profiling relied on immunoSEQ multiplex PCR, and the TCRdb table lists in-frame clones only, not all of them. The sample includes about 56,000 clones, approximately 79% of them seen just once. Trimming removed 3 bases at V and 2 bases at J, with 11 bases between. Germline V gene data show CDR1 as SGHTA and CDR2 as FQGNSA. This CDR3 region has 15 residues. This clonotype was obtained from a human donor with non-small cell lung cancer who had a complete response to radiotherapy plus ipilimumab. The sequenced sample was peripheral blood, obtained from a patient treated with radiotherapy plus ipilimumab. The rearrangement joins TRBV7-2 to TRBJ1-5; perhaps TRBD1 as D (5 bases). The CDR3 spells CASSLQGTGNQPQHF. The CDR3 DNA follows: TGTGCCAGCAGCTTGCAGGGTACTGGCAATCAGCCCCAGCATTTT.